This entry describes one T cell receptor beta chain. This entry is derived from a study of blood T cell repertoires in COVID-19. Across the study: The analysed material was cDNA or gDNA that came from T cells, B-cell-depleted T cells, or PBMCs.

Germline-derived CDR1 and CDR2 are SGHVS and FNYEAQ. Trimming stripped 4 bases from V and 0 bases from J, with 10 bases between. This CDR3 is built from 15 residues. Original processing methods: How many nucleated cells were present was estimated from reference gene primer amplification. Sequencing was performed with immunoSEQ multiplex PCR; in TCRdb, only in-frame clones are kept and a portion is missing. Clone size and the V and J calls come from that table; the DNA yielded D and trimming. The sample gives roughly 130,000 clones, more than 80% of which show up once; about 4.7% is in the top ten. The chain is built from TRBV7-6 and TRBJ1-5; a weak D match, TRBD1 (6 bases). Sequencing input: peripheral blood. This clonotype originated in a middle-aged man with acute or convalescent COVID-19. CDR3 residues: CASSSGASSNQPQHF. CDR3 in DNA: TGTGCCAGCAGCTCAGGGGCGAGTAGCAATCAGCCCCAGCATTTT.